Sequencing of this TCR beta chain was carried out in a study of response to subunit inactivated influenza vaccine. Findings of the study overall: Only a handful of new T cells, the authors suggested, are recruited with each seasonal influenza vaccination.

Using its own MiXCR run on the RT-PCR reads, TCRdb lists one record per CDR3 protein. The sample yields about 700,000 distinct CDR3 sequences, 13% to 15% seen once. This CDR3 is 15 amino acids long. The V end was cut by 5 bases, the J end by 10 bases, with 21 bases between. Per the germline V gene, CDR1 is LGHDT and CDR2 is YNNKEL (reference sequence). This clonotype was detected a few times. Its specificity is unknown. The specimen was PBMCs from blood, collected around 14 days before vaccination. This TCR derives from a man aged 50 to 59 who received an inactivated influenza vaccine. The chain uses TRBV3-1 and TRBJ2-1; D gene ambiguous. CDR3 in DNA: TGTGCCAGCAGCATAGGAGCAGTAAACCCTGTCGAGCAGTTCTTC. It encodes CASSIGAVNPVEQFF.